This entry is about one T cell receptor (beta chain). Its matching antigen is unknown. This entry belongs to a study of T cell responses to AZD1222 COVID-19 vaccine. Across the whole study: Both about-4-week and about-12-week second-dose recipients were combined.

The repertoire was sequenced with immunoSEQ multiplex PCR; TCRdb's copy has only in-frame clones and lacks some. This sample has roughly 180,000 clones, with around 87% found just once. Germline CDR1 is SGHRS and CDR2 is YFSETQ. V was pared by 4 bases and J by 3 bases, with 13 bases between. This CDR3 is built from 14 residues. Study outcomes and limitations: Clonal diversity may have been underestimated, and the donors were mostly white British, with more females than males. Per reports, nearly half of all spike-specific TCRs target regions that are unmutated in variants.

The specimen was peripheral blood, collected on day 0 of AZD1222 vaccination. This sequence joins TRBV5-1 and TRBJ1-1, with D unclear. This TCR derives from an adult in good health. CDR3 loop: CASSGGRWDTEAFF. CDR3 bases: TGCGCCAGCAGCGGAGGGCGGTGGGACACTGAAGCTTTCTTT. The entire variable domain, with the rest obtained from reference TRBV5-1 and TRBJ1-1, is as follows: KAGVTQTPRYLIKTRGQQVTLSCSPISGHRSVSWYQQTPGQGLQFLFEYFSETQRNKGNFPGRFSGRQFSNSRSEMNVSTLELGDSALYLCASSGGRWDTEAFFGQGTRLTVV.